These 16 T cell receptor beta chains originate from one sample sequenced in a study of T cells in localized non-small cell lung cancer. The protocol was immunoSEQ multiplex PCR, while the TCRdb copy is restricted to in-frame clones and leaves out a portion. The data show approximately 1,000 clones, with less than 25% seen just once and 23% held by the top ten. Sequences were derived from normal lung tissue next to the tumor, sampled before any cancer treatment. The receptor set was obtained from a man aged 35 to 69 with stage III lung adenocarcinoma.

The chain combines TRBV5-1 with TRBJ2-1; D is tentatively TRBD1 or TRBD2 (7 bases each). CDR3 size: 14 residues. The V gene lost 4 bases and the J gene lost 7 bases, with 15 bases spanning the gap. CDR1 is SGHRS and CDR2 is YFSETQ in the germline V gene. In DNA form, the CDR3 reads TGCGCCAGCAGCAGCGGGACAGCAGGGAATGAGCAGTTCTTC. Residues: CASSSGTAGNEQFF.

V gene TRBV14 combines with J gene TRBJ2-7; D is ambiguous. This CDR3 has 11 residues. Trimming cost V 2 bases and J 4 bases, with 3 bases left between them. The germline CDR1 and CDR2 sequences are SGHDN and FVKESK. The CDR3 sequence is CASSQNYEQYF. The CDR3 coding sequence is TGTGCCAGCAGCCAAAATTACGAGCAGTACTTC.

This clone counts as large. The rearrangement uses TRBV11-3 and TRBJ2-7; D perhaps matches TRBD2 (5 bases). Looked up from germline, CDR1 is SGHNT and CDR2 is YENEEA. The CDR3 has 17 residues. The V and J ends lost 3 bases and 1 base respectively, with 19 bases between them. The CDR3: CASSLWGSESRSYEQYF. For the CDR3, the DNA is TGTGCCAGCAGCTTGTGGGGTAGCGAGAGCAGGTCCTACGAGCAGTACTTC.

The sample holds a few counts of this clone. In DNA form, the CDR3 reads TGTGCCAGCAGCCCCAGGGACAGGGGAAATGAGCAGTTCTTC. Amino acid sequence: CASSPRDRGNEQFF. The J gene is TRBJ2-1, the V gene TRBV9, with 10 bases identical to TRBD1. CDR3 length equals 14 residues. Unmatched junction bases numbered 5, after V lost 4 bases and J lost 7 bases. Germline V gene lookup returns CDR1 SGDLS and CDR2 YYNGEE. Drawing the rest from reference TRBV9 and TRBJ2-1, the complete variable domain is DSGVTQTPKHLITATGQRVTLRCSPRSGDLSVYWYQQSLDQGLQFLIQYYNGEERAKGNILERFSAQQFPDLHSELNLSSLELGDSALYFCASSPRDRGNEQFFGPGTRLTVL.

V and J are TRBV19 and TRBJ2-1, with D tentatively TRBD2 (6 bases). The ends were cut back, 5 bases at V and 3 bases at J, with 14 bases in the middle. Germline V gene lookup returns CDR1 LNHDA and CDR2 SQIVND (reference sequence). CDR3 length equals 15 residues. DNA for the CDR3: TGTGCCAGTAGTGGGACTCCCGGGGACTACAATGAGCAGTTCTTC. It translates to CASSGTPGDYNEQFF.

This clone appeared a single time. This chain joins TRBV18 and TRBJ1-5, with TRBD1 matching 7 bases. The CDR3 is made up of 14 amino acids. J was trimmed by 6 bases and V by 6 bases; bases with no gene match: 8. The germline V gene has CDR1 KGHSH and CDR2 LQKENI. This chain's CDR3 is CASSRTGGGQPQHF. The CDR3 nucleotides are TGTGCCAGCTCGCGGACAGGCGGGGGTCAGCCCCAGCATTTT.

In this sample, this clone is medium-sized. This chain uses TRBV28 with TRBJ1-5; the match to TRBD1 covers 7 bases. Germline V CDR1 and CDR2: MDHEN, SYDVKM. The CDR3 runs 13 residues. Losses at the gene ends were 6 bases for V and 7 bases for J; bases not matched to a gene: 6. The CDR3 DNA sequence: TGTGCCAGCAGCCCAGGGGGAGTGCAGCCCCAGCATTTT. It translates to CASSPGGVQPQHF. The full variable domain, rest sourced from reference TRBV28 and TRBJ1-5, is DVKVTQSSRYLVKRTGEKVFLECVQDMDHENMFWYRQDPGLGLRLIYFSYDVKMKEKGDIPEGYSVSREKKERFSLILESASTNQTSMYLCASSPGGVQPQHFGDGTRLSIL.

This sequence joins TRBV9 and TRBJ1-1; 7 bases are shared with TRBD1. The germline V gene has CDR1 SGDLS and CDR2 YYNGEE. With 5 bases clipped from V and 0 bases from J, the junction kept 4 bases outside the gene matches. The CDR3 is 14 residues long. Written as DNA, the CDR3 is TGTGCCAGCAGTCGGGGACAGCTGAACACTGAAGCTTTCTTT. This encodes CASSRGQLNTEAFF.

V gene TRBV9 combines with J gene TRBJ2-5; D may correspond to TRBD1 or TRBD2 (5 bases each). Between the trimmed V and J ends, which lost 4 bases and 3 bases, there was a span of 13 bases. The germline V gene encodes CDR1 SGDLS and CDR2 YYNGEE. There are 14 residues in the CDR3. The CDR3 sequence is CASSPGTGKETQYF. CDR3 nucleotide sequence: TGTGCCAGCAGCCCAGGGACGGGAAAAGAGACCCAGTACTTC.

This sequence joins TRBV30 and TRBJ2-1; no firm D call. The germline CDR1 and CDR2 sequences are GTSNPN and SVGIG (reference sequence). The V gene lost 3 bases and the J gene lost 5 bases, with 8 bases spanning the gap. The length of the CDR3 is 12 residues. As DNA, the CDR3 is TGTGCCTGGAGCTGGAAGCACAATGAGCAGTTCTTC. Translation gives CAWSWKHNEQFF.

This clone was counted a few times. The chain couples TRBV6-8 to TRBJ2-1, with D tentatively TRBD2 (6 bases). The CDR3 extends over 16 amino acids. V was pared by 4 bases and J by 3 bases, with 16 bases between. CDR1 is MNHGY and CDR2 is SAAAGT in the germline V gene. CDR3: CASSLTRERLYNEQFF. CDR3 sequence (DNA): TGTGCCAGCAGTTTAACCCGGGAGAGGCTCTACAATGAGCAGTTCTTC.

Here the CDR3 DNA reads TGTGCCAGTTGTACCGGGACAGGGGTAGAAGCTTTCTTT. Translated: CASCTGTGVEAFF. This rearrangement joins TRBV18 to TRBJ1-1; 10 nucleotides line up with TRBD1. In germline, CDR1 is KGHSH, CDR2 LQKENI. CDR3 length: 13 residues. Trimming took 9 bases from V and 8 from J; bases not matched to a gene: 9.

This clone was recorded a few times. V and J are TRBV28 and TRBJ2-2, with TRBD2 matching over 8 bases. The CDR3 is 13 residues long. The V segment lost 6 bases and the J segment 4 bases; nucleotides outside the gene matches: 1. Germline values: CDR1 MDHEN, CDR2 SYDVKM. The CDR3 region is CASSLAGTGELFF. CDR3 nucleotides: TGTGCCAGCAGCCTAGCGGGCACCGGGGAGCTGTTTTTT.

The chain recombines TRBV11-3 with TRBJ1-1, with TRBD1 as a possible D gene (6 bases). Germline loops: CDR1 SGHNT, CDR2 YENEEA. This CDR3 is 15 amino acids long. V was clipped by 8 bases and J by 5 bases, with 21 bases between them. The CDR3: CASENPGALRTEAFF. The CDR3 DNA reads as TGTGCCAGCGAAAATCCAGGGGCTTTGCGGACTGAAGCTTTCTTT.

Only a few counts were recorded for this clone. The CDR3 is CASSARGQGAHEQYF. As DNA, the CDR3 is TGTGCCAGCAGCGCGAGAGGGCAGGGTGCTCACGAGCAGTACTTC. This chain connects TRBV9 to TRBJ2-7, with D perhaps given as TRBD1 or TRBD2 (5 bases each). CDR1 and CDR2 (germline): SGDLS, YYNGEE. This CDR3 has 15 amino acids. V was clipped by 3 bases and J by 5 bases, with 18 bases between them.

The CDR3 is CSVERYQSSYGYTF. The CDR3 nucleotides read TGCAGCGTTGAAAGATATCAGAGTAGCTATGGCTACACCTTC. The chain combines TRBV29-1 with TRBJ1-2; no clear D. The CDR3 contains 14 residues. Germline V gene sequence: CDR1 SQVTM, CDR2 ANQGSEA. Trimming pared 2 bases from V and 4 bases from J, leaving 14 bases between.